What follows are 27 T cell receptor beta chains derived from one specimen sequenced in a study of PD-L1 blockade in urothelial cancer. Some clones are missing from TCRdb's copy, which holds only in-frame ones; the method was immunoSEQ multiplex PCR. The repertoire holds more than 60,000 clones, with more than 70% as singletons. The time point is: peripheral blood 6 weeks after treatment start. The material was PBMCs, obtained around atezolizumab (anti-PD-L1) treatment. These receptors were taken from a man aged 55 to 70 with urothelial cancer.

CDR3 in amino acids: CASSTSFGGGATDTQYF. DNA of the CDR3: TGTGCCAGCAGCACCTCGTTTGGGGGGGGTGCGACAGATACGCAGTATTTT. The chain employs TRBV9 and TRBJ2-3; 7 positions agree with TRBD2. V was clipped by 4 bases and J by 3 bases; unmatched bases: 14. The CDR3 runs to 17 residues. Germline V gives CDR1 SGDLS, CDR2 YYNGEE.

The chain joins TRBV28 to TRBJ2-5; 10 bases are a match to TRBD1. V shed 2 bases, J shed 5 bases, and the junction held 8 bases outside the gene matches. CDR1 is MDHEN, CDR2 SYDVKM, per germline. The CDR3 consists of 16 residues. The CDR3 spells CASSLLGTGVKETQYF. As DNA, the CDR3 is TGTGCCAGCAGTTTACTAGGGACAGGGGTGAAGGAGACCCAGTACTTC.

This chain links TRBV5-1 with TRBJ2-7; 11 bases are a match to TRBD2. Germline V lookup: CDR1 SGHRS, CDR2 YFSETQ. V shed 1 base and J 5 bases; nucleotides not matched to a gene: 11. This CDR3 has 17 amino acids. For the CDR3, the DNA is TGCGCCAGCAGCTTGCGAGGTCGACTAGCGGGGAAGAACGAGCAGTACTTC. The encoded protein is CASSLRGRLAGKNEQYF.

In regard to this clone: With a much larger clone just one base away, this may be a read error. This sequence joins TRBV27 and TRBJ2-5, with 7 nucleotides matching TRBD2. The CDR3 consists of 12 residues. Germline V lookup: CDR1 MNHEY, CDR2 SMNVEV (reference sequence). For the CDR3, the DNA is TGTGTCAGCAGTGGGGGGGAAGAGACCCAGTACTTC. As protein: CVSSGGEETQYF.

The chain has TRBV7-2 and TRBJ1-1; 9 bases line up with TRBD1. CDR3 length: 15 residues. The germline V gene encodes CDR1 SGHTA and CDR2 FQGNSA. Trimming cost V 3 bases and J 11 bases; bases outside gene matches: 13. This CDR3 reads CASSFFRDRAQVAFF. The CDR3 DNA reads as TGTGCCAGCAGCTTCTTCCGGGACAGGGCCCAGGTTGCTTTCTTT.

The chain uses TRBV14 and TRBJ2-1; perhaps TRBD2 as D (6 bases). From germline, CDR1 is SGHDN and CDR2 FVKESK. V lost 4 bases and J 10 bases, leaving 14 bases between the germline ends. The CDR3 runs 13 residues. The CDR3 bases are TGTGCCAGCAGCCTTAGGATGGAGGGCGAGCAGTTCTTC. Amino acids: CASSLRMEGEQFF.

Here the CDR3 reads CASSFDWYEQYF. The CDR3 nucleotides read TGTGCCAGCAGCTTCGACTGGTACGAGCAGTACTTC. The chain uses TRBV7-9 and TRBJ2-7; D remains unclear. Deletions cut 3 bases from V and 4 bases from J, with 7 bases between. The length of the CDR3 is 12 residues. CDR1 is SEHNR and CDR2 is FQNEAQ in the germline V gene (reference sequence).

CDR3 loop: CASSLYTGGLNQPQHF. The CDR3 bases are TGTGCCAGCAGTTTATATACAGGGGGGCTGAATCAGCCCCAGCATTTT. The chain has TRBV28 and TRBJ1-5; 8 positions match TRBD1. From germline, CDR1 is MDHEN and CDR2 SYDVKM. The V segment lost 1 base and the J segment 4 bases; nucleotides outside the gene matches: 6. The CDR3 is 16 amino acids.

The CDR3 DNA sequence: TGTGCCAGTAGTATAGATCGCGGACAGGGGGTGAATGAGCAGTTCTTC. Amino acid sequence: CASSIDRGQGVNEQFF. The J gene is TRBJ2-1, the V gene TRBV19, with 10 bases identical to TRBD1. V trimming: 0 bases; J trimming: 7 bases; junction bases outside the gene matches: 6. Germline V gives CDR1 LNHDA, CDR2 SQIVND (reference sequence). There are 16 residues in the CDR3.

The chain is built from TRBV5-4 and TRBJ1-6; TRBD1 might be the D (6 bases). CDR1 and CDR2 (germline): SGHNT, YYREEE (reference sequence). V was shortened by 4 bases and J by 10 bases, with 18 bases between the two germline ends. The CDR3 contains 15 residues. The DNA for the CDR3 is TGTGCCAGCAGCCCAACTGACCAGGGGAACTCACCCCTCCACTTT. Amino acid sequence: CASSPTDQGNSPLHF.

As to this clone: The junction does not match germline at one end; this may be a read error. The chain is built from TRBV5-4 and TRBJ2-7; the D gene is possibly TRBD1 (5 bases). This CDR3 contains 16 residues. Germline CDR1 reads SGHNT; CDR2 reads YYREEE (reference sequence). CDR3 DNA: TGTGCCAGCAGCCCTTCTCCGCGGCAGGGCTCCCACGAGCAGTACTTC. It encodes CASSPSPRQGSHEQYF.

The chain couples TRBV21-1 to TRBJ2-7; the table's D call TRBD1 went unverified against the DNA. TRBV21-1 represents a pseudogene. The CDR3 loop spans 14 amino acids. The CDR3: CASTKHDDSYEQYF. The CDR3 DNA follows: TGTGCCAGCACCAAGCACGATGACAGCTACGAGCAGTACTTC.

The J gene is TRBJ1-2, the V gene TRBV4-1; 7 nucleotides align to TRBD1. The CDR3 totals 14 residues. The V gene's germline CDR1 is MGHRA and CDR2 YSYEKL. After removal of 6 bases from V and 8 bases from J, the junction contained 12 bases not matched to a gene. DNA of the CDR3: TGCGCCAGCAGTCGATTATCCGGGACAGACGGCTACACCTTC. Its protein product is CASSRLSGTDGYTF.

The rearrangement joins TRBV5-1 to TRBJ2-1; D perhaps matches TRBD2 (5 bases). V was trimmed by 0 bases and J by 0 bases, leaving 7 bases between them. The CDR3 sequence is 15 residues long. From germline, CDR1 is SGHRS and CDR2 YFSETQ. The CDR3 sequence: CASSLDAGSYNEQFF. The DNA for the CDR3 is TGCGCCAGCAGCTTGGATGCGGGCTCCTACAATGAGCAGTTCTTC.

This clone was found once. The chain links TRBV30 to TRBJ1-1; maybe TRBD1 (5 bases). V lost 3 bases and J lost 4, with 15 bases in between. Germline V lookup: CDR1 GTSNPN, CDR2 SVGIG (reference sequence). The CDR3 spans 14 residues. The CDR3 DNA reads as TGTGCCTGGAGCAAGGGGTTAAGGAGCACTGAAGCTTTCTTT. It is translated as CAWSKGLRSTEAFF.

This clone was seen a single time. The chain recombines TRBV19 with TRBJ2-2; 7 bases are shared with TRBD1. CDR1 and CDR2 (germline): LNHDA, SQIVND (reference sequence). The CDR3 consists of 15 residues. Trimming took 11 bases from V and 4 from J; bases not matched to a gene: 13. CDR3 residues: CAARGAYRGTGELFF. The CDR3 DNA reads TGTGCCGCCCGAGGGGCCTACAGGGGCACCGGGGAGCTGTTTTTT.

The genes are TRBV7-2 and TRBJ1-3, with D perhaps TRBD1 (5 bases). Trimming removed 3 bases from V and 5 bases from J, with 11 bases in between. Germline lookup yields CDR1 SGHTA and CDR2 FQGNSA. The CDR3 runs to 14 residues. The CDR3 region is CASSFRGARNTIYF. CDR3 bases: TGTGCCAGCAGCTTTAGGGGTGCGAGAAACACCATATATTTT.

V usage is TRBV2 and J usage is TRBJ2-1; D perhaps matches TRBD2 (5 bases). V lost 7 bases and J 3 bases, leaving 10 bases between the germline ends. Looked up from germline, CDR1 is SNHLY and CDR2 is FYNNEI. The length of the CDR3 is 13 residues. CDR3 bases: TGTGCCAGCACTCCGGGATTCTACAATGAGCAGTTCTTC. It yields the protein CASTPGFYNEQFF. Based on the CDR3 plus reference TRBV2 and TRBJ2-1, the full variable domain is EPEVTQTPSHQVTQMGQEVILRCVPISNHLYFYWYRQILGQKVEFLVSFYNNEISEKSEIFDDQFSVERPDGSNFTLKIRSTKLEDSAMYFCASTPGFYNEQFFGPGTRLTVL.

The rearrangement uses TRBV25-1 and TRBJ2-1, with 10 bases fitting TRBD1. Looked up from germline, CDR1 is MGHDK and CDR2 is SYGVNS. V trimming: 7 bases; J trimming: 14 bases; junction bases outside the gene matches: 5. The CDR3 contains 11 residues. DNA of the CDR3: TGTGCCAGCACCCATGGACAGGGGGAGTTCTTC. Its translation: CASTHGQGEFF.

The chain couples TRBV18 to TRBJ1-1, with D unclear. The length of the CDR3 is 14 residues. From germline, CDR1 is KGHSH and CDR2 LQKENI. Trimming left V 2 bases short and J 1 base short, with 8 bases between. The CDR3 nucleotides read TGTGCCAGCTCACCAAGGAGTCGGAACACTGAAGCTTTCTTT. Protein product: CASSPRSRNTEAFF.

The chain is built from TRBV9 and TRBJ2-7; TRBD2 matches at 7 bases. In germline, CDR1 is SGDLS, CDR2 YYNGEE. V lost 4 bases, J lost 2 bases, and 6 bases stayed unmatched. The CDR3 contains 14 residues. CDR3 region: CASSPRGDPYEQYF. CDR3 in DNA: TGTGCCAGCAGCCCCCGGGGGGACCCCTACGAGCAGTACTTC.

This clone has just a few counts. The chain recombines TRBV7-2 with TRBJ2-7, with D possibly matching TRBD2 (5 bases). Germline V CDR1 and CDR2: SGHTA, FQGNSA. The V end lost 2 bases, the J end lost 8 bases, and 13 bases lay between the germline ends. This CDR3 has 13 residues. In DNA form, the CDR3 reads TGTGCCAGCAGCTTACTCGAGGGTTTGCAGCAGTACTTC. Amino acid sequence: CASSLLEGLQQYF. The whole variable domain, filled in from reference TRBV7-2 and TRBJ2-7, reads GAGVSQSPSNKVTEKGKDVELRCDPISGHTALYWYRQSLGQGLEFLIYFQGNSAPDKSGLPSDRFSAERTGGSVSTLTIQRTQQEDSAVYLCASSLLEGLQQYFGPGTRLTVT.

This clone has only one observation. This sequence joins TRBV5-5 and TRBJ2-1, with unresolved D. Germline CDR1 SGHKS, CDR2 YYEKEE (reference sequence). The CDR3 is 12 residues long. V was pared by 4 bases and J by 8 bases, with 10 bases between. CDR3: CASSAQSHEQFF. Here the CDR3 DNA reads TGTGCCAGCAGCGCACAATCCCATGAGCAGTTCTTC.

The rearrangement joins TRBV9 to TRBJ2-1; D not resolved. The CDR3 has 13 residues. The germline gives CDR1 SGDLS, CDR2 YYNGEE. V dropped 5 bases and J dropped 9 bases, with 15 bases sitting between them. The CDR3 region has the DNA TGTGCCAGCAGTTACGGTAGTCGAATTGAGCAGTTCTTC. The encoded protein is CASSYGSRIEQFF.

The CDR3: CASGDVAGLRETQYF. CDR3 coding DNA: TGTGCCAGCGGCGATGTGGCAGGACTCAGGGAGACCCAGTACTTC. J is TRBJ2-5 and V is TRBV5-4; TRBD2 is a possible D gene (5 bases). Trimming shortened V by 7 bases and J by 5 bases, and 21 bases separated the two germline ends. Germline-derived CDR1 and CDR2 are SGHNT and YYREEE (reference sequence). The CDR3 spans 15 residues.

J is TRBJ2-1 and V is TRBV9; TRBD2 matches 8 bases. Germline V gives CDR1 SGDLS, CDR2 YYNGEE. Losses at the gene ends were 4 bases for V and 6 bases for J; bases not matched to a gene: 12. The CDR3 runs 16 residues. Written as DNA, the CDR3 is TGTGCCAGCAGCCCAGGACTAGCCCCGATGAGCAATGAGCAGTTCTTC. Amino acid sequence: CASSPGLAPMSNEQFF.

The chain carries TRBV4-1 and TRBJ1-2, with D possibly being TRBD1 (6 bases). This CDR3 has 16 residues. Looked up from germline, CDR1 is MGHRA and CDR2 is YSYEKL. V lost 4 bases to trimming and J lost 4 bases, with 19 bases between them. For the CDR3, the DNA is TGCGCCAGCAGCCCCGCCTGGGCAGGGGCTGGCTATGGCTACACCTTC. Amino acids: CASSPAWAGAGYGYTF.